The 15 T cell receptor beta chains below come from one sample, sequenced in a study of identical twins. TCRdb called the 5' RACE reads again in MiXCR, with one record for every CDR3 protein. Here the sample spans 510,000 or so distinct CDR3 sequences, roughly 15% being singletons. These data were likewise used in another study, on yellow fever vaccine responses in identical twins.

The sequencing input was CD4+ T cells sorted from blood. These receptors all come from a woman aged 18 to 35 in good health.

This clonotype was seen a handful of times. The chain carries TRBV12-3 or TRBV12-4 and TRBJ2-5; 7 bases match TRBD2. The V gene end was trimmed by 6 bases and the J gene end by 2 bases; junction bases not matched to a gene: 6. This CDR3 is 14 amino acids long. In DNA, the CDR3 is TGTGCCAGCAGGGGAGCGGGGCCACAAGAGACCCAGTACTTC. This encodes CASRGAGPQETQYF.

The V call is TRBV10-3, the J call TRBJ2-3, with no clear D. V lost 2 bases and J 0 bases, leaving 9 bases between the germline ends. This CDR3 spans 15 amino acids. CDR1 is ENHRY, CDR2 SYGVKD, per germline. The CDR3 protein is CAISERSTSTDTQYF. The DNA for the CDR3 is TGTGCCATCAGTGAGCGATCGACGAGCACAGATACGCAGTATTTT.

The gene calls are TRBV20-1 and TRBJ2-3, with D perhaps TRBD2 (6 bases). V shed 6 bases and J shed 3 bases, with 13 bases lying between them. Germline V gene lookup returns CDR1 DFQATT and CDR2 SNEGSKA (reference sequence). This CDR3 is built from 13 residues. CDR3: CSAELADTDTQYF. In nucleotides, the CDR3 is TGCAGTGCAGAACTAGCAGATACAGATACGCAGTATTTT.

The chain has TRBV5-1 and TRBJ2-2; D possibly uses TRBD1 or TRBD2 (6 bases each). Germline assignment: CDR1 SGHRS and CDR2 YFSETQ. V lost 4 bases to trimming and J lost 5 bases, with 18 bases between them. The CDR3 spans 16 residues. The CDR3 spells CASSRGSGGGTGELFF. DNA for the CDR3: TGCGCCAGCAGCCGGGGTAGCGGAGGGGGAACCGGGGAGCTGTTTTTT.

In this sample, this clonotype turned up many times. The chain employs TRBV20-1 and TRBJ2-1; D may match TRBD1 or TRBD2 (6 bases each). Trimming stripped 2 bases from V and 3 bases from J, with 17 bases between. Germline V lookup: CDR1 DFQATT, CDR2 SNEGSKA (reference sequence). The CDR3 is 16 residues long. CDR3 coding DNA: TGCAGTGCTAGAAAGTTACTAGCAGGGGACTACAATGAGCAGTTCTTC. Its protein product is CSARKLLAGDYNEQFF.

The sample holds many counts of this clonotype. This chain links TRBV25-1 with TRBJ2-5; 7 bases line up with TRBD1. This CDR3 region has 13 residues. Germline CDR1 MGHDK, CDR2 SYGVNS. V shed 6 bases, J shed 4 bases, and the junction held 5 bases outside the gene matches. The chain's CDR3 is CASRGQFIETQYF. As DNA, the CDR3 is TGTGCCAGCAGGGGACAGTTTATAGAGACCCAGTACTTC.

This clonotype has only a few counts. V usage is TRBV5-1 and J usage is TRBJ2-1; tentative D call: TRBD1 (5 bases). V dropped 0 bases and J dropped 6 bases, with 13 bases sitting between them. This CDR3 is built from 15 residues. Per germline, CDR1 SGHRS and CDR2 YFSETQ. The CDR3 spells CASSLVGLGANEQFF. Here the CDR3 DNA reads TGCGCCAGCAGCTTGGTAGGGCTAGGGGCCAATGAGCAGTTCTTC.

This clonotype occurred many times. The J gene is TRBJ2-1, the V gene TRBV6-5; the match to TRBD2 covers 9 bases. Losses at the gene ends were 6 bases for V and 2 bases for J; bases not matched to a gene: 5. Germline assignment: CDR1 MNHEY and CDR2 SVGAGI. The CDR3 is 15 amino acids. The CDR3 sequence is CASSLAGATYNEQFF. CDR3 DNA: TGTGCCAGCAGCTTAGCGGGAGCCACCTACAATGAGCAGTTCTTC.

The chain combines TRBV2 with TRBJ2-5; 9 bases align to TRBD2. Per germline, CDR1 SNHLY and CDR2 FYNNEI. This CDR3 spans 12 amino acids. V shed 10 bases, J shed 5 bases, and the junction held 5 bases outside the gene matches. As DNA, the CDR3 is TGTGCCATCGCGGGGGGGCGGGAGACCCAGTACTTC. Translated: CAIAGGRETQYF.

The genes are TRBV5-6 and TRBJ2-1; perhaps TRBD2 as D (6 bases). This CDR3 has 15 residues. Per the germline V gene, CDR1 is SGHDT and CDR2 is YYEEEE. With 2 bases removed from V and 7 bases from J, the gap between germline ends came to 16 bases. CDR3 in DNA: TGTGCCAGCAGCTTCGGCGGGATGATAAGTAATGAGCAGTTCTTC. The encoded protein is CASSFGGMISNEQFF.

This clonotype appeared many times. The chain combines TRBV5-1 with TRBJ2-1; 8 positions match TRBD2. CDR1 and CDR2 (germline): SGHRS, YFSETQ. V gave up 4 bases and J gave up 9 bases; unmatched junction bases: 15. The CDR3 has 16 residues. The CDR3 DNA is TGCGCCAGCAGCGATAGGGGAGCGGGAGCCGGCTTTGAGCAGTTCTTC. It encodes CASSDRGAGAGFEQFF.

The rearrangement joins TRBV6-4 to TRBJ2-7, with D possibly being TRBD1 or TRBD2 (5 bases each). Germline lookup yields CDR1 MRHNA and CDR2 SNTAGT. The CDR3 totals 17 residues. Trimming took 0 bases from V and 2 from J, leaving 17 bases between them. CDR3 coding DNA: TGTGCCAGCAGTGACTCGAGTAAGGGGACCCTGACCTACGAGCAGTACGTC. Residues: CASSDSSKGTLTYEQYV.

This clonotype was seen a handful of times. The chain combines TRBV10-3 with TRBJ2-3; D might be TRBD2 (6 bases). The V and J ends lost 6 bases and 1 base respectively, with 11 bases between them. The CDR3 runs 14 residues. Germline loops: CDR1 ENHRY, CDR2 SYGVKD. CDR3 loop: CAIRPSGGTDTQYF. The DNA of the CDR3 is TGTGCCATCAGACCCTCGGGGGGCACAGATACGCAGTATTTT.

This clonotype has just a few counts. V usage is TRBV12-3 or TRBV12-4 and J usage is TRBJ1-6; TRBD1 agrees at 7 bases. J was trimmed by 1 base and V by 3 bases; bases with no gene match: 6. This CDR3 region has 17 residues. CDR3 region: CASSFSRGESYNSPLHF. The CDR3 DNA is TGTGCCAGCAGTTTCAGCAGGGGGGAATCCTATAATTCACCCCTCCACTTT.

Only a few counts were recorded for this clonotype. This rearrangement joins TRBV20-1 to TRBJ2-3, with 9 bases matching TRBD2. The junction had 17 bases not matched to a gene; V was cut back by 0 bases and J by 7 bases. The CDR3 is 18 amino acids. Germline V lookup: CDR1 DFQATT, CDR2 SNEGSKA (reference sequence). The CDR3 sequence is CSARDPTPRVSGGYTQYF. For the CDR3, the DNA is TGCAGTGCTAGAGATCCGACACCCCGAGTTAGCGGGGGATATACGCAGTATTTT.